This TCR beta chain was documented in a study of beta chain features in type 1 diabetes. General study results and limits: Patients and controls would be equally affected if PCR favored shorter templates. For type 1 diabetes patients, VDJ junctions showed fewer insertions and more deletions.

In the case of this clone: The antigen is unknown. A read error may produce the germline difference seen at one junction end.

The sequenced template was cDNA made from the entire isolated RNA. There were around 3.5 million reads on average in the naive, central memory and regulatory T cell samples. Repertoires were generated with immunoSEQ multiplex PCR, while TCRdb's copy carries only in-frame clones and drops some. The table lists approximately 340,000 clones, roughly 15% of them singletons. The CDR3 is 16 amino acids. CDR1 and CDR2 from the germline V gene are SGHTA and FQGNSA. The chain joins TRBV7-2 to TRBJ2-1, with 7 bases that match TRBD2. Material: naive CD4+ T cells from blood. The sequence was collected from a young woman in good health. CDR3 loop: CASTLISGGPYNEQFF. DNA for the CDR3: TGTGCCAGCACCTTAATTTCGGGAGGTCCCTACAATGAGCAGTTCTTC. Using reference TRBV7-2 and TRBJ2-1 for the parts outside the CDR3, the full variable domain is GAGVSQSPSNKVTEKGKDVELRCDPISGHTALYWYRQSLGQGLEFLIYFQGNSAPDKSGLPSDRFSAERTGGSVSTLTIQRTQQEDSAVYLCASTLISGGPYNEQFFGPGTRLTVL.